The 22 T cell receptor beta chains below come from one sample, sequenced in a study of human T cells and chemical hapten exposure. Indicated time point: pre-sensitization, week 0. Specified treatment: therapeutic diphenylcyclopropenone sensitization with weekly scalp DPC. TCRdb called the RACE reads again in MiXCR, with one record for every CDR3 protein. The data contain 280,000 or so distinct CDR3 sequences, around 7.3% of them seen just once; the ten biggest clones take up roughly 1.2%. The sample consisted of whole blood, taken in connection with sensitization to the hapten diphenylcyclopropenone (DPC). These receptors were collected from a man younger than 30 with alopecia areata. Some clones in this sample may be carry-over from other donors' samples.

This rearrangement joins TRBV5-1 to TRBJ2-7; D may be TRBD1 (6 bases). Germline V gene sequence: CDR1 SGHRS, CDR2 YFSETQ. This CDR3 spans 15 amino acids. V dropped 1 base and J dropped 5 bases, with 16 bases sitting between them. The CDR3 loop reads CASSLSGGSRNEQYV. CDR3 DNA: TGCGCCAGCAGCTTGTCTGGGGGCTCGCGGAACGAGCAGTACGTC.

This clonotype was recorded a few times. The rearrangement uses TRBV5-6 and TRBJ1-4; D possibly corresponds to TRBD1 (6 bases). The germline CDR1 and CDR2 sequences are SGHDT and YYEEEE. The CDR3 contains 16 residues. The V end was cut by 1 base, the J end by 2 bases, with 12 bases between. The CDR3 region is CASSLLPGATNEKLFF. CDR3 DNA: TGTGCCAGCAGCTTGCTTCCGGGGGCGACTAATGAAAAACTGTTTTTT.

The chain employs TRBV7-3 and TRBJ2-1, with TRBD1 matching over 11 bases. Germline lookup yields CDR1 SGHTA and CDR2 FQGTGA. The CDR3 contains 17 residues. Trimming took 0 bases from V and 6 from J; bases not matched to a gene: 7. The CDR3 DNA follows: TGTGCCAGCAGCTTAACAATCCCGGGACAGGGGGTCAATGAGCAGTTCTTC. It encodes CASSLTIPGQGVNEQFF.

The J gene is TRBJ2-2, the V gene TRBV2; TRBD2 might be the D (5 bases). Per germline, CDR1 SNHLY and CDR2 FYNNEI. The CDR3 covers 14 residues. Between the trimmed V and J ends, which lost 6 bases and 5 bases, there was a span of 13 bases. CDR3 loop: CASRPGRGTGELFF. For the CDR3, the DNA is TGTGCCAGCAGGCCCGGACGAGGGACCGGGGAGCTGTTTTTT.

The DNA of the CDR3 is TGTGCCACCAGCCTACAGGGGAACACTGAAGCTTTCTTT. As protein: CATSLQGNTEAFF. The rearrangement joins TRBV15 to TRBJ1-1; maybe TRBD1 (6 bases). The germline CDR1 and CDR2 sequences are LNHNV and YYDKDF (reference sequence). The CDR3 runs to 13 residues. With 5 bases removed from V and 1 base from J, the gap between germline ends came to 8 bases.

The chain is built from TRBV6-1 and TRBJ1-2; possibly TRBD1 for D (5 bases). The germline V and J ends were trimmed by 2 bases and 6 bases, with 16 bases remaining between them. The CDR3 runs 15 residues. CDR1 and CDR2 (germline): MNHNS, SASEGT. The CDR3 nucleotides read TGTGCCAGCAGTGAATCAAACAGGCGAGTTCATGGCTACACCTTC. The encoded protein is CASSESNRRVHGYTF.

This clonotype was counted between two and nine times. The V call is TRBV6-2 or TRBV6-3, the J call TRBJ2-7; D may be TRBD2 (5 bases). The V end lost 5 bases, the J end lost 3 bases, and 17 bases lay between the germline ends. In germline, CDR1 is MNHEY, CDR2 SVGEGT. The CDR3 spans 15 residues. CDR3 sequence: CASSLIPPRDYEQYF. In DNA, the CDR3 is TGTGCCAGCAGTCTGATACCCCCACGGGACTACGAGCAGTACTTC.

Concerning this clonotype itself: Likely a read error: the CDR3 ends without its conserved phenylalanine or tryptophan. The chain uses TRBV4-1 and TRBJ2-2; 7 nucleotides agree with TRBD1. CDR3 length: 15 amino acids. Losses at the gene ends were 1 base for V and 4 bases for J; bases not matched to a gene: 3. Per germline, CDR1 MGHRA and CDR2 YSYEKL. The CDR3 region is CASSQGQGVTGELFL. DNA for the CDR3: TGCGCCAGCAGCCAAGGACAGGGAGTCACCGGGGAGCTGTTTCTT.

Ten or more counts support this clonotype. The CDR3 reads CSAMGQSTDTQYF. As DNA, the CDR3 is TGCAGCGCCATGGGACAGAGCACAGATACGCAGTATTTT. The V gene is TRBV29-1, the J gene TRBJ2-3; TRBD1 agrees at 7 bases. Germline loops: CDR1 SQVTM, CDR2 ANQGSEA. The length of the CDR3 is 13 residues. The V and J ends lost 7 bases and 0 bases, in that order; junction bases with no gene match: 4.

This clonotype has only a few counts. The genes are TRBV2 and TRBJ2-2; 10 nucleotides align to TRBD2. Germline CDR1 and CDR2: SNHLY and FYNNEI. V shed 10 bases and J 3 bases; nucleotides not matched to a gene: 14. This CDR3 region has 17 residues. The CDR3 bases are TGTGCCACCACCGGGACTAGCGCCTCCCGGCACACCGGGGAGCTGTTTTTT. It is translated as CATTGTSASRHTGELFF.

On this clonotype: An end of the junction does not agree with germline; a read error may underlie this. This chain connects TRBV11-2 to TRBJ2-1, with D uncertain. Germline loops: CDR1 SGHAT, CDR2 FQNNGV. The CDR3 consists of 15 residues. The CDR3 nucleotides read TGTGCCAGCAGCTTAGGCAGGAGCTCCCACAATGAGCAGTTCTTC. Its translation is CASSLGRSSHNEQFF.

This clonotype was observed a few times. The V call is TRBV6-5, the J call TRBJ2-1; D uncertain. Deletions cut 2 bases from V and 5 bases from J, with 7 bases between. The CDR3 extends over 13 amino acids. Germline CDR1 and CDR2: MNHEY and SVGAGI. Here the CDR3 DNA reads TGTGCCAGCAGTTACCTGGCCGACAATGAGCAGTTCTTC. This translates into CASSYLADNEQFF.

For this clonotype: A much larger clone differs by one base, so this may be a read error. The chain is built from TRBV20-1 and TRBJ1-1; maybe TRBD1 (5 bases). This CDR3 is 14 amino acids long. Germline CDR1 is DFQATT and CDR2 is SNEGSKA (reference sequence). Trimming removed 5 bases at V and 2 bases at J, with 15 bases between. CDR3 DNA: TGCAGTGCTCAAGGGACGGGAGAAAACACTGAAGCTTTCTTT. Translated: CSAQGTGENTEAFF.

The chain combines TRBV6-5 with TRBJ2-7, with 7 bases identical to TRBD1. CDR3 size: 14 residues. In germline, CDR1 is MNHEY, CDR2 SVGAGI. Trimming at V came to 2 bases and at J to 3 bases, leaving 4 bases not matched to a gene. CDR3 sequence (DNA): TGTGCCAGCAGTTACACCCGACAGGGCTACGAGCAGTACTTC. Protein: CASSYTRQGYEQYF.

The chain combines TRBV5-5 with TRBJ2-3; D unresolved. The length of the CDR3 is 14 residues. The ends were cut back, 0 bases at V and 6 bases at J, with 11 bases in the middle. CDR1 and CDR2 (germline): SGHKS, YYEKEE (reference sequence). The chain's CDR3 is CASSLDLLADTQYF. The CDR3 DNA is TGTGCCAGCAGCTTGGATTTATTGGCGGATACGCAGTATTTT.

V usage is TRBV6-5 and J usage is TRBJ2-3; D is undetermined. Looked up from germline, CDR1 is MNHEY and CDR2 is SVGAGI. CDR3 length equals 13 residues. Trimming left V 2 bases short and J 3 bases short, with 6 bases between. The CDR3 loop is CASSYVITDTQYF. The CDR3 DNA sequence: TGTGCCAGCAGTTACGTGATTACAGATACGCAGTATTTT.

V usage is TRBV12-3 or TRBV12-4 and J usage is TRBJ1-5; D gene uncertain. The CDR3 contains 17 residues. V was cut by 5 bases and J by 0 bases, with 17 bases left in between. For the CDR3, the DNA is TGTGCCAGCAGTCCCTTTTCGGGCAAGTATAGCAATCAGCCCCAGCATTTT. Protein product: CASSPFSGKYSNQPQHF.

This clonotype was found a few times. CDR3 bases: TGTGCCAGCTCACAGGCTCGTGGGTCCTCGGACCCTGAGCAGTACGTC. Its protein product is CASSQARGSSDPEQYV. The V and J genes are TRBV18 and TRBJ2-7; D unresolved. V was trimmed by 4 bases and J by 7 bases, leaving 23 bases between them. The CDR3 is made up of 16 amino acids. Germline V CDR1 and CDR2: KGHSH, LQKENI.

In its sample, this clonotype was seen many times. The chain's CDR3 is CAIREDRIYSPLHF. The CDR3, as DNA: TGTGCCATCAGAGAGGACAGGATTTATTCACCCCTCCACTTT. The rearrangement uses TRBV10-3 and TRBJ1-6, with 7 nucleotides matching TRBD1. This CDR3 contains 14 residues. V lost 6 bases to trimming and J lost 8 bases; unmatched junction nucleotides: 7. Germline CDR1 is ENHRY and CDR2 is SYGVKD.

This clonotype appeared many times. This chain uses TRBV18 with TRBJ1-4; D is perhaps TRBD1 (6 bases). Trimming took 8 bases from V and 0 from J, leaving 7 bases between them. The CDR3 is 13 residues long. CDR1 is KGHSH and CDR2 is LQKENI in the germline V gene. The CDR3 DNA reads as TGTGCCAGCCGGACAGCAACTAATGAAAAACTGTTTTTT. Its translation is CASRTATNEKLFF.

Here the CDR3 reads CASSLVWGPSNQPQHF. The DNA for the CDR3 is TGTGCCAGCAGCTTAGTGTGGGGGCCTAGCAATCAGCCCCAGCATTTT. This chain joins TRBV7-2 and TRBJ1-5; D is perhaps TRBD1 (6 bases). The V and J ends lost 1 base and 0 bases respectively, with 10 bases between them. CDR1 and CDR2 from the germline V gene are SGHTA and FQGNSA. This CDR3 contains 16 residues. Complete variable domain (other parts from reference TRBV7-2 and TRBJ1-5): GAGVSQSPSNKVTEKGKDVELRCDPISGHTALYWYRQSLGQGLEFLIYFQGNSAPDKSGLPSDRFSAERTGGSVSTLTIQRTQQEDSAVYLCASSLVWGPSNQPQHFGDGTRLSIL.

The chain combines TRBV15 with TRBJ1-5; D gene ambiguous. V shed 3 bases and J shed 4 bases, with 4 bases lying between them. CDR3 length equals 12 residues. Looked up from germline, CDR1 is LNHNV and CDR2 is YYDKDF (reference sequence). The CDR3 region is CATSSENQPQHF. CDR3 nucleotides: TGTGCCACCAGCAGCGAAAATCAGCCCCAGCATTTT.